This TCR beta chain was identified during a study of cytomegalovirus exposure and HLA in healthy donors. PCR involved 60 Vbeta and 13 Jbeta primers. The method was immunoSEQ multiplex PCR; TCRdb's version includes in-frame clones alone and lacks a portion of them. This repertoire includes 65,000 to 90,000 clones. The origin of this receptor is a man in his forties or fifties in good health and CMV-seronegative. Sequenced input: PBMCs.

The CDR3: CASSTTGDTQYF. In DNA, the CDR3 is TGCGCCAGCAGCACAACAGGGGATACGCAGTATTTT. V is TRBV5-1 and J is TRBJ2-3; D might be TRBD1 (6 bases). V was cut by 4 bases and J by 6 bases, with 9 bases left in between. This CDR3 region has 12 residues. The germline CDR1 and CDR2 sequences are SGHRS and YFSETQ.